The rows below give T cell receptor beta chains drawn from one sample of a study of cytomegalovirus exposure and HLA in healthy donors. Method: immunoSEQ multiplex PCR; TCRdb's copy keeps in-frame clones and lacks some. Found here are about 170,000 clones, under 85% of them singletons; the top ten hold about 5%. The material sequenced was PBMCs. These receptors came from a woman aged 18-29 years in good health and CMV-seropositive. Both conserved end residues are part of each CDR3. A D gene is named only where the DNA matches it firmly. Clone size is stated in some rows and not others, as once, few, many or a class when expanded.

cdr3_aa: CASSENEGQSNNEKLFF; cdr3_nt: TGTGCCAGCAGCGAGAATGAGGGACAGTCTAACAATGAAAAACTGTTTTTT; d_call: TRBD1; clone_size: -; v_call: TRBV9; j_call: TRBJ1-4
cdr3_aa: CASSIHRDQPQHF; cdr3_nt: TGTGCCAGTAGTATTCACAGGGATCAGCCCCAGCATTTT; d_call: -; clone_size: -; v_call: TRBV19; j_call: TRBJ1-5
cdr3_aa: CASSSKDGDSTDTQYF; cdr3_nt: TGTGCCAGCAGCTCCAAGGACGGGGATAGCACAGATACGCAGTATTTT; d_call: -; clone_size: -; v_call: TRBV7-9; j_call: TRBJ2-3
cdr3_aa: CASKIVGRGPDNSNQPQHF; cdr3_nt: TGTGCCAGCAAGATTGTCGGGAGGGGCCCTGACAATAGCAATCAGCCCCAGCATTTT; d_call: -; clone_size: once; v_call: TRBV27; j_call: TRBJ1-5
cdr3_aa: CASSLDTAQYF; cdr3_nt: TGTGCCAGTAGTCTGGACACAGCTCAGTACTTC; d_call: -; clone_size: -; v_call: TRBV19; j_call: TRBJ2-4
cdr3_aa: CASSTRQDLSSGNTIYF; cdr3_nt: TGTGCCAGCAGCACGAGACAGGATCTGAGCTCTGGAAACACCATATATTTT; d_call: -; clone_size: -; v_call: TRBV9; j_call: TRBJ1-3
cdr3_aa: CASRIDRFDVAAFF; cdr3_nt: TGTGCCAGCAGGATAGACAGGTTTGATGTTGCGGCTTTCTTT; d_call: -; clone_size: -; v_call: TRBV5-4; j_call: TRBJ1-1
cdr3_aa: CASSLPGRGSYEQYF; cdr3_nt: TGTGCCAGTAGTCTTCCAGGGAGGGGGTCCTACGAGCAGTACTTC; d_call: -; clone_size: -; v_call: TRBV19; j_call: TRBJ2-7
cdr3_aa: CASSRAGRTDTQYF; cdr3_nt: TGTGCCAGTAGCCGTGCAGGGCGCACAGATACGCAGTATTTT; d_call: -; clone_size: -; v_call: TRBV19; j_call: TRBJ2-3
cdr3_aa: CASSLRQGSYEQYF; cdr3_nt: TGTGCCAGCAGCTTACGACAGGGTTCCTACGAGCAGTACTTC; d_call: TRBD1; clone_size: -; v_call: TRBV7-2; j_call: TRBJ2-7
cdr3_aa: CASSSWGGGNTEAFF; cdr3_nt: TGTGCCAGCAGTTCGTGGGGAGGTGGGAACACTGAAGCTTTCTTT; d_call: -; clone_size: -; v_call: TRBV27; j_call: TRBJ1-1
cdr3_aa: CASSLPGPGAFF; cdr3_nt: TGTGCCAGCAGTCTCCCGGGTCCCGGAGCTTTCTTT; d_call: -; clone_size: once; v_call: TRBV7-2; j_call: TRBJ1-1
cdr3_aa: CASSLGLAFADTQYF; cdr3_nt: TGTGCCAGCAGTTTGGGACTAGCGTTCGCAGATACGCAGTATTTT; d_call: TRBD2; clone_size: -; v_call: TRBV6-5; j_call: TRBJ2-3
cdr3_aa: CASSQGERGDFTDTQYF; cdr3_nt: TGCGCCAGCAGCCAAGGGGAGCGGGGGGACTTCACAGATACGCAGTATTTT; d_call: TRBD2; clone_size: -; v_call: TRBV4-3; j_call: TRBJ2-3
cdr3_aa: CASSNREFSQPQHF; cdr3_nt: TGTGCCAGCAGCAACAGGGAATTCAGTCAGCCCCAGCATTTT; d_call: -; clone_size: -; v_call: TRBV7-2; j_call: TRBJ1-5
cdr3_aa: CASSPLGQGDTEAFF; cdr3_nt: TGTGCCAGCTCACCCCTCGGACAGGGGGACACTGAAGCTTTCTTT; d_call: TRBD1; clone_size: few; v_call: TRBV18; j_call: TRBJ1-1
cdr3_aa: CASSGIGSVGGALGTEAFF; cdr3_nt: TGTGCCAGCAGCGGGATTGGTAGTGTGGGGGGGGCGCTGGGCACTGAAGCTTTCTTT; d_call: -; clone_size: -; v_call: TRBV9; j_call: TRBJ1-1
cdr3_aa: CASSLRGFQETQYF; cdr3_nt: TGCGCCAGCAGCTTGAGGGGCTTTCAAGAGACCCAGTACTTC; d_call: -; clone_size: few; v_call: TRBV5-1; j_call: TRBJ2-5